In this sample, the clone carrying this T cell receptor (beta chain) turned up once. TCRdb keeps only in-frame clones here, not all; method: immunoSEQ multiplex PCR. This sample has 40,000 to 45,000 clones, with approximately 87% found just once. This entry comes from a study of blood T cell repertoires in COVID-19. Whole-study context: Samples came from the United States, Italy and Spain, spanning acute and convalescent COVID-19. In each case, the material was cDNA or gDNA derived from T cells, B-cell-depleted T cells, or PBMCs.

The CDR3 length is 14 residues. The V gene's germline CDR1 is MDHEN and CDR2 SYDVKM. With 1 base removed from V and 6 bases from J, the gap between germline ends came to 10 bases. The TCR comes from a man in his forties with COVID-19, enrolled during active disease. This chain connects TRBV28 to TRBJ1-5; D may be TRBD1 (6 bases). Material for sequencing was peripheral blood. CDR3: CASSLSMGAQPQHF. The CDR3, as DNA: TGTGCCAGCAGTTTATCAATGGGGGCTCAGCCCCAGCATTTT. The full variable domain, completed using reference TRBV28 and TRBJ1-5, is DVKVTQSSRYLVKRTGEKVFLECVQDMDHENMFWYRQDPGLGLRLIYFSYDVKMKEKGDIPEGYSVSREKKERFSLILESASTNQTSMYLCASSLSMGAQPQHFGDGTRLSIL.